This T cell receptor (beta chain) was documented in a study of patients and donors after allogeneic stem cell transplantation. TCRdb redid the calling of the RT-PCR reads with MiXCR, one entry per CDR3 protein. The sample has about 96,000 distinct CDR3 sequences; approximately 49% are singletons. Only a few counts were recorded for this clonotype. With 2 bases clipped from V and 5 bases from J, the junction kept 11 bases outside the gene matches. The CDR3 totals 16 residues. Per the germline V gene, CDR1 is SGHRS and CDR2 is YFSETQ. The sequenced material came from blood, either unsorted or a sorted T cell fraction (not recorded which). This receptor was identified in a human donor who was either an allogeneic HSCT recipient or a stem cell or donor lymphocyte infusion donor (not recorded which). It is not recorded whose cells these are; they may come from a transplant donor. The gene calls are TRBV5-1 and TRBJ2-3; TRBD2 aligns across 7 bases. The CDR3 nucleotides are TGCGCCAGCAGCTTTGCTCTTAGCGGGCTCGGAGATACGCAGTATTTT. Encoded protein: CASSFALSGLGDTQYF.